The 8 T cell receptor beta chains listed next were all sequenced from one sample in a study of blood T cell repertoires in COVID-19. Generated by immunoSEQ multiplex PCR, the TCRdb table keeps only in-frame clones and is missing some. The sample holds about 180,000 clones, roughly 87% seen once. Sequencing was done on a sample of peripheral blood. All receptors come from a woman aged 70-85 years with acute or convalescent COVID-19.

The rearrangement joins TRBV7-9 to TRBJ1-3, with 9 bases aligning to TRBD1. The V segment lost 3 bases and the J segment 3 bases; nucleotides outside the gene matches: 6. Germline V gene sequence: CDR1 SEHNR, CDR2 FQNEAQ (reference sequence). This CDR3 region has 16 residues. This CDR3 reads CASSFIQGAGGNTIYF. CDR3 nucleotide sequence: TGTGCCAGCAGCTTTATACAGGGGGCAGGTGGAAACACCATATATTTT.

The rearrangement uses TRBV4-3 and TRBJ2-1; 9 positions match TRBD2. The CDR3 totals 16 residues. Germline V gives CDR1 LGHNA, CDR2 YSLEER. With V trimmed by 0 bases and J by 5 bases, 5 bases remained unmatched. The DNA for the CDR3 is TGCGCCAGCAGCCAAGAGGCTAGCGGGGCCCACAATGAGCAGTTCTTC. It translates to CASSQEASGAHNEQFF.

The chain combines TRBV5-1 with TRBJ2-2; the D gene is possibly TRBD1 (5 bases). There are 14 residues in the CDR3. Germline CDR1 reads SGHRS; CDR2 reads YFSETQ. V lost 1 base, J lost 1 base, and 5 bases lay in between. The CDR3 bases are TGCGCCAGCAGCTTGCAGGGGAACACCGGGGAGCTGTTTTTT. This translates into CASSLQGNTGELFF.

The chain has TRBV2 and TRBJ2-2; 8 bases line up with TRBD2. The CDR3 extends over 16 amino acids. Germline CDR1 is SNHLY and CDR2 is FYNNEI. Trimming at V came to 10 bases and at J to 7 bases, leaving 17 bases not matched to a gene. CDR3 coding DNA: TGTGCCACCATGGCAATGCGGGAGGTATATAGCGGGGAGCTGTTTTTT. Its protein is CATMAMREVYSGELFF.

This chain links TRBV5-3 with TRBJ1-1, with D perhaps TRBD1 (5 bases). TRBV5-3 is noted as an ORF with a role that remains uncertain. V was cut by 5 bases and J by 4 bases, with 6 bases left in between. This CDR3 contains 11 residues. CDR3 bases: TGTGCCAGAAGGGGGCGCACTGAAGCTTTCTTT. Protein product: CARRGRTEAFF.

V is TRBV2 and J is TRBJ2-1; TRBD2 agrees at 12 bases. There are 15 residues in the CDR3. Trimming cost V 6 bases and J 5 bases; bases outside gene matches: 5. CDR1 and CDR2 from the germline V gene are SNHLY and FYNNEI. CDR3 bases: TGTGCCAGCAGGGAACTAGCGGGAGGACACAATGAGCAGTTCTTC. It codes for CASRELAGGHNEQFF.

The CDR3 DNA reads TGTGCCAGCAGCCGATGGACAGGGTCGGACACCGGGGAGCTGTTTTTT. Translated: CASSRWTGSDTGELFF. J is TRBJ2-2 and V is TRBV7-9; 8 bases align to TRBD1. Germline V gene sequence: CDR1 SEHNR, CDR2 FQNEAQ (reference sequence). The CDR3 extends over 16 amino acids. V was clipped by 5 bases and J by 3 bases; unmatched bases: 8.

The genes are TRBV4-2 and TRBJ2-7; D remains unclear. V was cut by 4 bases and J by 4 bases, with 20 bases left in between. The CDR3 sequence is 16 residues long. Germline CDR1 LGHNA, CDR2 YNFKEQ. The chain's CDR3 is CASSPQQNIYSYEQYF. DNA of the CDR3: TGTGCCAGCAGCCCACAACAGAACATCTATTCTTACGAGCAGTACTTC.